This TCR beta chain came from a study of post-analysis software for immune sequencing data. Whole-study results and caveats: The study found significantly lower normalized Chao1 diversity in multiple sclerosis patients than in controls. Five TRBV segments occurring more often in patients than controls included TRBV5-6, TRBV5-1 and TRBV20-1. Under F measure analysis, samples from one preparation batch co-clustered strongly.

CDR3 length: 14 amino acids. Per germline, CDR1 MGHRA and CDR2 YSYEKL. TCR beta cDNA libraries included unique molecular identifiers. Via MiXCR, TCRdb re-called the PCR reads, giving one row per CDR3 protein. This table has roughly 670,000 distinct CDR3 sequences, about 60% appearing once. Remarks on this clonotype: Its target is unknown.

The source of this sequence is a girl aged 2-10 years with multiple sclerosis. Material: blood. The chain has TRBV4-1 and TRBJ2-1; D gene ambiguous. The end of the DNA fits TRBJ2-7 better, so the J call may be wrong. In DNA form, the CDR3 reads TGCGCCAGCAGCCAAGTTGAGCGACCCTACGAGCAGTACTTC. This sequence encodes CASSQVERPYEQYF.